This record covers a single T cell receptor (beta chain). The table came from immunoSEQ multiplex PCR; TCRdb's copy has only in-frame clones and leaves some out. This table has fewer than 250,000 clones, more than 70% appearing once. This record comes from a study of blood T cell repertoires in COVID-19. Study background: T cells, B-cell-depleted T cells, or PBMCs supplied cDNA or gDNA.

Trimming took off 0 bases at V and 3 bases at J, with 11 bases between the two ends. The CDR3 sequence is 15 residues long. Looked up from germline, CDR1 is LGHNA and CDR2 is YSLEER. Cohort allocation depended upon clinical history that participants reported. Two consecutive negative NP/OP PCR tests, clearance, or resolved symptoms defined Cohort 3 recovery. The genes are TRBV4-3 and TRBJ1-2; D ambiguous. Sequenced sample: PBMCs or T cells enriched from blood (not recorded which). The receptor comes from a woman between 45 and 60 years old who had recovered from COVID-19. The CDR3 nucleotides read TGCGCCAGCAGCCAAGATCTCGGGTTTGACTATGGCTACACCTTC. Protein sequence: CASSQDLGFDYGYTF.